This TCR beta chain was obtained from a study of blood T cell repertoires in COVID-19. About the research overall: Donors in the United States, Italy and Spain gave samples during acute or convalescent COVID-19. T cells, B-cell-depleted T cells, or PBMCs provided the cDNA or gDNA that served as material.

V shed 2 bases and J shed 1 base, with 9 bases lying between them. Per germline, CDR1 MNHEY and CDR2 SVGAGI. The CDR3 covers 15 residues. As originally analysed: By means of reference gene primer amplification, nucleated cell counts were estimated. Libraries were prepared by immunoSEQ multiplex PCR; TCRdb keeps only in-frame clonotypes and omits some of them. V and J calls and clone size are given by that table; D and trimming were obtained from the DNA. The sample consists of 95,000 to 150,000 clones, roughly four fifths of them appearing once. V gene TRBV6-5 combines with J gene TRBJ1-3; D remains unclear. This clonotype was sampled from a woman between 65 and 79 years old with acute or convalescent COVID-19. The sequencing sample was made of peripheral blood. The CDR3 reads CASSYGGGSGNTIYF. CDR3 bases: TGTGCCAGCAGTTACGGAGGTGGATCTGGAAACACCATATATTTT.